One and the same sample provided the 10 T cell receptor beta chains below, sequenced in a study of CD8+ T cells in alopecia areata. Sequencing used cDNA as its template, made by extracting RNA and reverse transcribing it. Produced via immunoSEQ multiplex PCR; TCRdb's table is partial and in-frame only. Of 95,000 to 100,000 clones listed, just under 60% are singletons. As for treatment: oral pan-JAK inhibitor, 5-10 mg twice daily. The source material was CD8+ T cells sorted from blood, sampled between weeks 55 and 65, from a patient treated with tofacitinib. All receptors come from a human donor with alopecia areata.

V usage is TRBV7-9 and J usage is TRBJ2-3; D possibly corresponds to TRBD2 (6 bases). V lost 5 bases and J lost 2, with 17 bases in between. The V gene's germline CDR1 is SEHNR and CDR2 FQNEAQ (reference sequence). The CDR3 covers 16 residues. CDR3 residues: CASSTLASKLTDTQYF. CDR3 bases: TGTGCCAGCAGCACGCTAGCGTCCAAACTCACAGATACGCAGTATTTT.

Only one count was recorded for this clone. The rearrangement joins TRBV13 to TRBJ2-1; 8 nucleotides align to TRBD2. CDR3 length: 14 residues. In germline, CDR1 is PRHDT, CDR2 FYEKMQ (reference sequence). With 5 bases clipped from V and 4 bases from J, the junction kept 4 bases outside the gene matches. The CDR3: CASSPGRGYNEQFF. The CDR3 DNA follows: TGTGCCAGCAGCCCCGGGAGGGGTTACAATGAGCAGTTCTTC.

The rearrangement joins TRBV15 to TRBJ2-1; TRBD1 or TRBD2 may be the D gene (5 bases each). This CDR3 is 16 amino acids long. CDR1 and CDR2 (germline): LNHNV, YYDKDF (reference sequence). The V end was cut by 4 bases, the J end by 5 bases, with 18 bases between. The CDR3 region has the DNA TGTGCCACCAGCACTCATTCCGGGACGGGAAACAATGAGCAGTTCTTC. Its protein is CATSTHSGTGNNEQFF.

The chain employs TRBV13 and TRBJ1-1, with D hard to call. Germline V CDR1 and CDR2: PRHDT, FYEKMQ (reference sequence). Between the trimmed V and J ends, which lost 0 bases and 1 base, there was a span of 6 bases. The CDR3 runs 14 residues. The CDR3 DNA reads TGTGCCAGCAGCTTAGGGGTGGCGAACACTGAAGCTTTCTTT. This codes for CASSLGVANTEAFF.

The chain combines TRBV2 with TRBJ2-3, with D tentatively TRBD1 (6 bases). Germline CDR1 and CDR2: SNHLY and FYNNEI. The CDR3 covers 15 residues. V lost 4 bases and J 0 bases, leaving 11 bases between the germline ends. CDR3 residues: CASSAAGASTDTQYF. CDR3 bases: TGTGCCAGCAGTGCAGCAGGGGCTAGCACAGATACGCAGTATTTT. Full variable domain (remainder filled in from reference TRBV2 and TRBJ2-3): EPEVTQTPSHQVTQMGQEVILRCVPISNHLYFYWYRQILGQKVEFLVSFYNNEISEKSEIFDDQFSVERPDGSNFTLKIRSTKLEDSAMYFCASSAAGASTDTQYFGPGTRLTVL.

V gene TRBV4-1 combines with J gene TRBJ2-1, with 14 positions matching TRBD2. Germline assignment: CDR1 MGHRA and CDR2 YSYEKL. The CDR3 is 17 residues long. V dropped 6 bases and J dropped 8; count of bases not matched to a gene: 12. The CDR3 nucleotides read TGCGCCAGCAGGATGACTAGCGGGGGGGCCCTAGGCGATGAGCAGTTCTTC. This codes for CASRMTSGGALGDEQFF.

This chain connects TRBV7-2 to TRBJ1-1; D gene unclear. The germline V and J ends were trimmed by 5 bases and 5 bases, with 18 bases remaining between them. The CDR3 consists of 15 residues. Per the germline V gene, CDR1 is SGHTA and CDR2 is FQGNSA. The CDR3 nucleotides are TGTGCCAGCAGCCCTCCCGGGTGGGTACGGACTGAAGCTTTCTTT. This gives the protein CASSPPGWVRTEAFF. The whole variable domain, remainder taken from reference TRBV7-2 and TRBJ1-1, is GAGVSQSPSNKVTEKGKDVELRCDPISGHTALYWYRQSLGQGLEFLIYFQGNSAPDKSGLPSDRFSAERTGGSVSTLTIQRTQQEDSAVYLCASSPPGWVRTEAFFGQGTRLTVV.

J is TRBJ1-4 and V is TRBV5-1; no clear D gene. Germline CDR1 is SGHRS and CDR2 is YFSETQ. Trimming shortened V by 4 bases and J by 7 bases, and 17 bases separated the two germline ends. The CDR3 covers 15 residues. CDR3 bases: TGCGCCAGCAGCGGTCCTGGAGACGGCGGTGAAAAACTGTTTTTT. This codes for CASSGPGDGGEKLFF.

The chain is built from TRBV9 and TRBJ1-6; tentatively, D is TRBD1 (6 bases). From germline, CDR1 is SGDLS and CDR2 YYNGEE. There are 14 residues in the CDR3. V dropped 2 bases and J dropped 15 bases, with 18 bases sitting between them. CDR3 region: CASSVSLEGVLLHF. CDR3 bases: TGTGCCAGCAGCGTCAGTCTAGAGGGGGTCCTCCTCCACTTT.

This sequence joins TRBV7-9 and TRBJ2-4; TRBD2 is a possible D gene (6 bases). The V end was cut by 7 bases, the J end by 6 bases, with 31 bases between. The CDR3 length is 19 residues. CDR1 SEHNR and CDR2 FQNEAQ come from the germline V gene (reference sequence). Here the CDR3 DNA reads TGTGCCAGCACCCAATCCACTCGGGGCGGGGACGGGTCGGGAAACATTCAGTACTTC. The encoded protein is CASTQSTRGGDGSGNIQYF.